These 10 T cell receptor beta chains came from one sample sequenced in a study of T cells after somatic rescue of genetic block. Clones were sequenced by immunoSEQ multiplex PCR, and TCRdb holds only the in-frame ones, with some missing. The sample holds more than 70,000 clones; 80% to 90% are singletons and the top ten take roughly 1.5%. The material sequenced was peripheral blood mononuclear cells (PBMCs). All receptors come from a woman aged 18-29 years.

This sequence joins TRBV5-4 and TRBJ2-2; D gene ambiguous. With 4 bases removed from V and 0 bases from J, the gap between germline ends came to 22 bases. The CDR3 is 19 amino acids. Germline V gene sequence: CDR1 SGHNT, CDR2 YYREEE (reference sequence). The CDR3 region has the DNA TGTGCCAGCAGCAAGGCCCTGGGCAGCTACCCCGCGAACACCGGGGAGCTGTTTTTT. Protein sequence: CASSKALGSYPANTGELFF.

V and J are TRBV7-9 and TRBJ1-2; D may be TRBD1 (5 bases). This CDR3 is 14 amino acids long. V lost 5 bases and J lost 3, with 13 bases in between. Germline V gene lookup returns CDR1 SEHNR and CDR2 FQNEAQ (reference sequence). CDR3 coding DNA: TGTGCCAGCAGCCCCAGGGTCGACGACTATGGCTACACCTTC. Translating gives CASSPRVDDYGYTF.

The chain combines TRBV11-2 with TRBJ2-1, with 12 bases aligning to TRBD2. V lost 5 bases, J lost 2 bases, and 13 bases stayed unmatched. The CDR3 totals 19 residues. Germline loops: CDR1 SGHAT, CDR2 FQNNGV. The CDR3 nucleotides read TGTGCCAGCAGCCCCGTGGGTGGCCTAGCGGGAGGGACCTACAATGAGCAGTTCTTC. Translation: CASSPVGGLAGGTYNEQFF.

This clone has just one count. This sequence joins TRBV30 and TRBJ2-7; D is unclear. V lost 1 base and J lost 0, with 4 bases in between. The CDR3 consists of 12 residues. Germline CDR1 reads GTSNPN; CDR2 reads SVGIG (reference sequence). CDR3 sequence: CAWSDISYEQYF. CDR3 DNA sequence: TGTGCCTGGAGTGACATCTCCTACGAGCAGTACTTC.

This chain joins TRBV28 and TRBJ1-2, with no clear D. Trimming took 7 bases from V and 7 from J, leaving 19 bases between them. Germline CDR1 is MDHEN and CDR2 is SYDVKM. This CDR3 is built from 14 residues. The CDR3 loop reads CASTLLGKGSGYTF. The CDR3 coding sequence is TGTGCCAGCACCCTTCTCGGGAAGGGTTCTGGCTACACCTTC.

The genes are TRBV6-1 and TRBJ2-5, with TRBD2 matching 7 bases. With the DNA end fitting TRBJ2-7 better, the J assignment may be wrong. Per germline, CDR1 MNHNS and CDR2 SASEGT. This CDR3 spans 15 amino acids. CDR3 in amino acids: CASSEWLGRDYEQYF. The CDR3 coding sequence is TGTGCCAGCAGTGAGTGGTTAGGGAGGGACTACGAGCAGTACTTC.

About this clone itself: The junction does not match germline at one end; this may be a read error. The chain couples TRBV27 to TRBJ2-7; D remains ambiguous. Germline V gene data show CDR1 as MNHEY and CDR2 as SMNVEV (reference sequence). This CDR3 has 11 residues. The CDR3 DNA sequence: TGTGCCAGCAGTTTGGGATCCAGTGCTCCCTTC. The encoded protein is CASSLGSSAPF.

The V gene is TRBV29-1, the J gene TRBJ2-1; unclear D gene. The CDR3 length is 13 residues. The germline CDR1 and CDR2 sequences are SQVTM and ANQGSEA. The V gene lost 3 bases and the J gene lost 2 bases, with 8 bases spanning the gap. The CDR3 DNA reads as TGCAGCGTTGATGGGCAGACCTACAATGAGCAGTTCTTC. This gives the protein CSVDGQTYNEQFF.

The chain combines TRBV11-3 with TRBJ2-5; no clear D gene. This CDR3 has 14 residues. Looked up from germline, CDR1 is SGHNT and CDR2 is YENEEA. V lost 5 bases to trimming and J lost 1 base, with 11 bases between them. The CDR3, as DNA: TGTGCCAGCAGCCTCTCCCGGGTCCAAGAGACCCAGTACTTC. Translating gives CASSLSRVQETQYF.

The chain combines TRBV21-1 with TRBJ2-7; the table's D call, TRBD1, has no DNA check behind it. TRBV21-1 is termed a pseudogene. The CDR3 spans 16 residues. CDR3 residues: CASSTPGQQSSYEQYF. The CDR3 DNA reads TGTGCCAGCAGCACGCCGGGACAGCAGAGCTCCTACGAGCAGTACTTC.